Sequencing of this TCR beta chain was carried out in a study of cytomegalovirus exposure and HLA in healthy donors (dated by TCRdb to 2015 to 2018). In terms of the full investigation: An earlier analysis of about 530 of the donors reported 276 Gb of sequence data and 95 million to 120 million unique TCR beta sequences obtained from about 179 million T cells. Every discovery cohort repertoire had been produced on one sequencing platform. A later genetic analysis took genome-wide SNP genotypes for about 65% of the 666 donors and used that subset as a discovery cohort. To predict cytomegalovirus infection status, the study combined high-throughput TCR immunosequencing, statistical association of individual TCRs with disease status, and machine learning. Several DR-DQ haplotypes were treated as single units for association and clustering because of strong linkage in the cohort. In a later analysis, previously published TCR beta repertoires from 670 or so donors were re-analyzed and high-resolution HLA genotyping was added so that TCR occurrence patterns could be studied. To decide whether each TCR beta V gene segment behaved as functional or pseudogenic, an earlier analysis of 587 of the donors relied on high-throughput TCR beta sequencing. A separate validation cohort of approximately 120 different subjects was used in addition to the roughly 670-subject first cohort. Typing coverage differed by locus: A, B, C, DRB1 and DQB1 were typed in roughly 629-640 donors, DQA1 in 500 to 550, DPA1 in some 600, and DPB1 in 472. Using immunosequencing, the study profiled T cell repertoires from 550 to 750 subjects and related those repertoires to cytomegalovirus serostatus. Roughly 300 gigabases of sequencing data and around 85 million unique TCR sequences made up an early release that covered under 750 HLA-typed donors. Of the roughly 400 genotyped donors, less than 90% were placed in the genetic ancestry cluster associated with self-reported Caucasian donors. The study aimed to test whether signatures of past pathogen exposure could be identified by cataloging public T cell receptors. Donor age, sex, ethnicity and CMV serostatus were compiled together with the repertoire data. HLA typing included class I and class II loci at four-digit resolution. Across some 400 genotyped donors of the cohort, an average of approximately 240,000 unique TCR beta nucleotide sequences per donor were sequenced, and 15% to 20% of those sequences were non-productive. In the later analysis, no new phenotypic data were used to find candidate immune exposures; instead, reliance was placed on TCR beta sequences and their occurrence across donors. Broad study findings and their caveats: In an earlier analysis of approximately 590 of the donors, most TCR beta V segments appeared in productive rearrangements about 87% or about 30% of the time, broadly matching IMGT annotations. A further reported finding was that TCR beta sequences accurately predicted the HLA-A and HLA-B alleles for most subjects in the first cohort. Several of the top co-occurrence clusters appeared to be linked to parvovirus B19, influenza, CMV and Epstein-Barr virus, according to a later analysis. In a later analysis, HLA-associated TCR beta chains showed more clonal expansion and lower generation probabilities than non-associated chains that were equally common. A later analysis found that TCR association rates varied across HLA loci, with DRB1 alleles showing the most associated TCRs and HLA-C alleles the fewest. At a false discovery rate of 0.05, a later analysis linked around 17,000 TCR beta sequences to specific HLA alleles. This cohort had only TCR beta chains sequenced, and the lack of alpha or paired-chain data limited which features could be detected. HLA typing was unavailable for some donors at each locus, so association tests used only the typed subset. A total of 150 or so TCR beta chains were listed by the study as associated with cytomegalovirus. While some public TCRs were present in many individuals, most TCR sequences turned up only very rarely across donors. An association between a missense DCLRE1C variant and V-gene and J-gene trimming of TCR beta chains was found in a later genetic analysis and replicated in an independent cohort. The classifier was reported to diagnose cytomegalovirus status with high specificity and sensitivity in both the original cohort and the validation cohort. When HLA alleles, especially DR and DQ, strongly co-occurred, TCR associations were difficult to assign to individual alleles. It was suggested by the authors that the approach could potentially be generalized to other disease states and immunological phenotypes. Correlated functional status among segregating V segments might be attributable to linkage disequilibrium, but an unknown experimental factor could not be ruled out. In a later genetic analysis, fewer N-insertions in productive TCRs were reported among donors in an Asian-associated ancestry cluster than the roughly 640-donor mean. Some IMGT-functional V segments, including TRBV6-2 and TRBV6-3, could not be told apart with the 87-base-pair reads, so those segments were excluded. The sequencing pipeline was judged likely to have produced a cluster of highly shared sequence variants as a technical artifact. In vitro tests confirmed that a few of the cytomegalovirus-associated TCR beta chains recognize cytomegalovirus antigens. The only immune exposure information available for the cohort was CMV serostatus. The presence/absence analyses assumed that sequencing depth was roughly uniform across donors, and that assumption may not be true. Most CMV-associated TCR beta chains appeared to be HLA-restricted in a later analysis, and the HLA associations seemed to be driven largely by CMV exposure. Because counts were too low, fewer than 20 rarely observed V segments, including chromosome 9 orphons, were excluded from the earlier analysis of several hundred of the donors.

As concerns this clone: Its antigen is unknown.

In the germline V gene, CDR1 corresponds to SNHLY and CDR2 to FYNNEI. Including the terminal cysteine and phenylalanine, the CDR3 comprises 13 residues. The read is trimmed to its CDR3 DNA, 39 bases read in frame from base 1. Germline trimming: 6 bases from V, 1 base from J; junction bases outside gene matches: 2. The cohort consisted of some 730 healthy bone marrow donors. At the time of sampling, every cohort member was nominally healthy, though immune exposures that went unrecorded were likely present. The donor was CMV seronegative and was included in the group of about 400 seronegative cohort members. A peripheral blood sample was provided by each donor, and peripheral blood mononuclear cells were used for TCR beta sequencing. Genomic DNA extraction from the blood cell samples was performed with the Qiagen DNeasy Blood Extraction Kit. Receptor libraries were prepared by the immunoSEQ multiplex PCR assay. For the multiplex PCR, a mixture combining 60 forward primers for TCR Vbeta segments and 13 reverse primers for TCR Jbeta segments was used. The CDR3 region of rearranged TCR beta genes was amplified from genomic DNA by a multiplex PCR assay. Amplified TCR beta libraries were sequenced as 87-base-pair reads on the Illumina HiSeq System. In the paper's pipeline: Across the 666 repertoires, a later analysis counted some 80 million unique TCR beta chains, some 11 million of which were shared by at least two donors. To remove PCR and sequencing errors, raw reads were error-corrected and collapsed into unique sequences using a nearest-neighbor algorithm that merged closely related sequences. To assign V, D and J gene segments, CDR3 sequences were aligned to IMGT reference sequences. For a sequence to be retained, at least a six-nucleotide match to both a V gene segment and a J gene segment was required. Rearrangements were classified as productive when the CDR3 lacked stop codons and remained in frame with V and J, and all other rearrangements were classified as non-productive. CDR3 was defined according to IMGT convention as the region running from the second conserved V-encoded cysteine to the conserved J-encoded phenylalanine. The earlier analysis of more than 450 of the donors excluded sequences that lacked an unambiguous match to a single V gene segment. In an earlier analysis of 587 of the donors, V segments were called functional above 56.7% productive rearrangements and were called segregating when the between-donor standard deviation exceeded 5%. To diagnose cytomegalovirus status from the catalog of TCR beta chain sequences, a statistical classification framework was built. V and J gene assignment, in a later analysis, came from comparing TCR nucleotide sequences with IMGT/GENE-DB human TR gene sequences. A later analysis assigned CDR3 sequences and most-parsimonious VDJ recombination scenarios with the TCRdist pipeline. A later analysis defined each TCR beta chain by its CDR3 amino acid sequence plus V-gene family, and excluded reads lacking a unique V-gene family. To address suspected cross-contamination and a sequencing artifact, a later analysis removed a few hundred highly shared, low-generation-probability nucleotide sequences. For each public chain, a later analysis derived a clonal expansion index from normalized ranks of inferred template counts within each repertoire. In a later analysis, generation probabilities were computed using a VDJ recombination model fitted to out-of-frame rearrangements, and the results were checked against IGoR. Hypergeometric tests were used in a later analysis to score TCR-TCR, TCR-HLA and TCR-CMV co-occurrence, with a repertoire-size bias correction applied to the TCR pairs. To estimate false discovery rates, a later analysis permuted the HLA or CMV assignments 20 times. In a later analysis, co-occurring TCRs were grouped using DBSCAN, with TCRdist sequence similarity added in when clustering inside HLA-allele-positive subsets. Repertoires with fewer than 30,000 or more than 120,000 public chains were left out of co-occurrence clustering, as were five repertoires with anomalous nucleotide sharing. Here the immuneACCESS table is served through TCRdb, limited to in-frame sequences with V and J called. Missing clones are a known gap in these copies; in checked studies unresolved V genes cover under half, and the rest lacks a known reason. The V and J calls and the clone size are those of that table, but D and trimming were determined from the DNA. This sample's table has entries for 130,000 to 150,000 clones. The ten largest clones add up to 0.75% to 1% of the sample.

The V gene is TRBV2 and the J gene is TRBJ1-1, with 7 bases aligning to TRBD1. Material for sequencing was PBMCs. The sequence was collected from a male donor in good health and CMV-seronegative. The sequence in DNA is TGTGCCAGCAGCGACAGGGCGAACACTGAAGCTTTCTTT. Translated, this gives CASSDRANTEAFF.